Each of the 3 T cell receptor beta chains below was sequenced from the same sample in a study of T cell responses to AZD1222 COVID-19 vaccine. TCRdb's table, derived via immunoSEQ multiplex PCR, lists solely in-frame clones and lacks some. The sample has roughly 120,000 clones, around 85% seen once; the top ten hold 3.5% to 5.5%. This specimen was peripheral blood, taken 28 days after the second AZD1222 dose. These receptors all come from an adult who received the AZD1222 COVID-19 vaccine.

The chain couples TRBV7-9 to TRBJ2-7, with D perhaps TRBD2 (5 bases). Trimming left V 5 bases short and J 1 base short, with 6 bases between. The germline gives CDR1 SEHNR, CDR2 FQNEAQ (reference sequence). This CDR3 contains 12 residues. CDR3 protein: CASSRTSYEQYF. CDR3 in DNA: TGTGCCAGCAGCCGGACTTCCTACGAGCAGTACTTC. The variable domain in full, with the rest retrieved from reference TRBV7-9 and TRBJ2-7, is DTGVSQNPRHKITKRGQNVTFRCDPISEHNRLYWYRQTLGQGPEFLTYFQNEAQLEKSRLLSDRFSAERPKGSFSTLEIQRTEQGDSAMYLCASSRTSYEQYFGPGTRLTVT.

This sequence joins TRBV11-1 and TRBJ1-5; D might be TRBD1 (6 bases). Germline V gene data show CDR1 as SGHAT and CDR2 as FQDESV (reference sequence). V was pared by 0 bases and J by 0 bases, with 9 bases between. The CDR3 runs to 16 residues. CDR3 coding DNA: TGTGCCAGCAGCTTAGCTTGGACAGATAGCAATCAGCCCCAGCATTTT. Amino acids: CASSLAWTDSNQPQHF.

The J gene is TRBJ2-7, the V gene TRBV6-1; possibly TRBD1 for D (6 bases). The germline CDR1 and CDR2 sequences are MNHNS and SASEGT. Trimming took off 2 bases at V and 9 bases at J, with 17 bases between the two ends. The CDR3 length is 14 residues. CDR3 loop: CASSEQGWASLQYF. As DNA, the CDR3 is TGTGCCAGCAGTGAACAGGGGTGGGCTTCGCTGCAGTACTTC.